These 12 T cell receptor beta chains originate from one sample sequenced in a study of CD8 T cells in cerebrospinal fluid in Alzheimer's disease (TCRdb year 2020). The library was obtained by 10x single-cell sequencing. The instrument was a NextSeq 550. Following reprocessing of the reads by TCRdb, the data hold one row per CDR3 protein sequence and no DNA is available. The table of this sample itemizes around 1,500 distinct CDR3 sequences. The ten largest clonotypes hold 5.6% of the sample. The sequencing sample was made of cerebrospinal fluid. These receptors originate from a human donor with Alzheimer's disease.

This clonotype shows up as large by frequency. CDR3 in amino acids: CASSLAGGYYNEQFF. This chain links TRBV14 with TRBJ2-1; the TCRdb D gene call, TRBD2, has no DNA to confirm it. The CDR3 has 15 amino acids. Germline CDR1 is SGHDN and CDR2 is FVKESK.

This clonotype is identified as large (0.1 to 1%) from frequency. The V call is TRBV5-1, the J call TRBJ2-7; TCRdb designates TRBD1, a call that cannot be tested without DNA. Germline CDR1 and CDR2: SGHRS and YFSETQ. The CDR3 covers 15 residues. CDR3 amino acids: CASSTPTGGPYEQYF.

This clonotype registers medium-sized by frequency. The gene calls are TRBV9 and TRBJ2-5; without DNA, the TCRdb call of TRBD2 cannot be checked. Germline-derived CDR1 and CDR2 are SGDLS and YYNGEE. The CDR3 contains 15 residues. The CDR3 sequence is CASGGTSGSGETQYF.

Measured by frequency, this clonotype is medium-sized. This sequence joins TRBV18 and TRBJ2-7; TCRdb calls TRBD1, which cannot be checked without DNA. The CDR3 has 14 amino acids. CDR1 and CDR2 (germline): KGHSH, LQKENI. Here the CDR3 reads CASSKGAMTYEQYF.

According to its frequency, this clonotype is medium-sized. The rearrangement uses TRBV5-6 and TRBJ2-7; TCRdb designates TRBD2, a call that cannot be tested without DNA. The V gene's germline CDR1 is SGHDT and CDR2 YYEEEE. This CDR3 has 15 residues. Here the CDR3 reads CASRRLAGATYEQYF. Filled out from reference TRBV5-6 and TRBJ2-7, the complete variable domain reads DAGVTQSPTHLIKTRGQQVTLRCSPKSGHDTVSWYQQALGQGPQFIFQYYEEEERQRGNFPDRFSGHQFPNYSSELNVNALLLGDSALYLCASRRLAGATYEQYFGPGTRLTVT.

This clonotype counts as medium-sized (0.01 to 0.1%) by frequency. The rearrangement uses TRBV7-2 and TRBJ1-2; checking the TCRdb D call of TRBD1 is not possible without DNA. CDR1 is SGHTA and CDR2 is FQGNSA in the germline V gene. The CDR3 is 14 amino acids. The CDR3 loop reads CASSTQRTPYGYTF.

By frequency, this clonotype registers medium-sized (0.01 to 0.1%). The V and J genes are TRBV7-3 and TRBJ2-1. CDR1 and CDR2 (germline): SGHTA, FQGTGA. This CDR3 has 16 residues. The CDR3 reads CASSLGWRSSYNEQFF.

This clonotype shows up as large (0.1 to 1%) by frequency. The chain employs TRBV12-3 or TRBV12-4 and TRBJ2-3; TCRdb outputs TRBD2, but without DNA this stays unchecked. This CDR3 comprises 13 residues. Here the CDR3 reads CASKGLAGDTQYF.

The V gene is TRBV24-1, the J gene TRBJ1-2; lacking DNA, the TRBD1 call made by TCRdb goes unchecked. Germline V gives CDR1 KGHDR, CDR2 SFDVKD. This CDR3 contains 16 residues. The CDR3 reads CATSESDSPFNYGYTF.

Considering frequency, this clonotype is medium-sized. This chain joins TRBV14 and TRBJ2-7. The CDR3 loop spans 16 amino acids. The germline CDR1 and CDR2 sequences are SGHDN and FVKESK. The CDR3 loop reads CASSQGGNTFSYEQYF.

This clonotype ranks as medium-sized in terms of frequency. The chain couples TRBV27 to TRBJ2-7. The CDR3 has 13 amino acids. From germline, CDR1 is MNHEY and CDR2 SMNVEV (reference sequence). CDR3 region: CASSWQNSYEQYF.

Frequency places this clonotype as medium-sized (0.01 to 0.1%). This chain connects TRBV20-1 to TRBJ2-2; TCRdb outputs TRBD2, but without DNA this stays unchecked. Per the germline V gene, CDR1 is DFQATT and CDR2 is SNEGSKA (reference sequence). The CDR3 runs 13 residues. CDR3 residues: CSASWTSAGELFF.